This T cell receptor beta chain originates from a study of shared clonotypes between healthy human individuals (dated by TCRdb to the early 2020s). General notes on the study: The cohort comprised two women and a few men aged 18 to 49 years. Per donor, leukapheresis produced somewhere between about 0.85 and 8.9 billion PBMCs. For each donor, three plates each were used for CD4 naive and CD4 memory, two plates were used for CD8 naive, and one plate was used for CD8 memory. Libraries were prepared and TCR repertoires were sequenced by different laboratories using diverse techniques, in order to increase sequencing depth and limit assay-specific biases. To estimate repertoire size and how much clonotype sharing occurs between individuals, the study deeply sequenced the blood TCR repertoires of about five healthy adults. Points the paper makes about the study in general: Pairwise subsampling led to the expectation that sequencing depth would affect the degree of clonotype sharing among donors. Because the study included a small number of donors, the genetic and exposure-history diversity represented was limited. Larger estimated clonotype richness was generally found for naive subsets than for memory subsets. Rarefaction of sorted-subset datasets indicated incomplete sequencing despite the large sequencing depth. Sharing across a few donors was observed for roughly 5% of naive CD4, about 4% of naive CD8, around 2.5% of memory CD4, and roughly 0.4% of memory CD8 clonotypes. Higher generation probabilities were observed for clonotypes shared by all four sorted-subset donors than for non-shared clonotypes. Sampling was limited to blood, and TCR repertoires in tissue likely differ from TCR repertoires in blood.

About this clone: The specificity of this receptor is unknown. No much larger clonotype is one base removed from it; base qualities were not supplied.

TCR CDR3 regions were amplified from genomic DNA by multiplex PCR using the deep immunoSEQ assay. For each cell subset, the extracted genomic DNA was distributed evenly across all wells of several immunoSEQ 96-well plates, and each plate served as one replicate. For sorted subsets, approximately 190 ng genomic DNA, equal to 30,000 to 35,000 T cell genomes, was loaded into each replicate PCR. The purified libraries were quantified using a Qubit 3.0 fluorometer, sized with a Bioanalyzer 2100, and then quantified again using the KAPA Library Quantification kit. A separate single-read 150-cycle Illumina NextSeq 550 flow cell was used to sequence each immunoSEQ 96-well plate. In the source study's methods: The immunoSEQ output contained only junctional sequences without quality scores, so filtering could not match that applied to full-length reads. Sequences were annotated with PyIR, a Python wrapper for IgBLAST v1.9, using IMGT germline references to assign V/J genes and CDR3. Reads were filtered out if the reads had weak V/J assignments (E-value above 1e-6), no CDR3, stop codons, out-of-frame junctions, or ambiguous translated residues. V3J clonotypes were defined as sequences sharing an identical inferred V gene, J gene, and CDR3 amino acid sequence. The percentage overlap between two repertoires was calculated by dividing the number of shared unique clonotypes by the size of the smaller repertoire. Repertoire richness was assessed with RTK rarefaction, the Chao1 estimator, and Recon v2.1 estimates of unobserved clonotypes. Generation probabilities for all TCRbeta clonotypes obtained by the gDNA method from a few donors were computed using OLGA. TCRdb re-hosts the immuneACCESS table, in-frame sequences only. Its copies lack some clones; in the studies checked, an unresolved V gene accounts for under half of them, and the cause for the rest is not known. From that table come the V and J calls and clone size; the DNA was used to work out D and trimming. The sample has 500,000 to 550,000 clones on record, around 95% of them singletons. The biggest ten clones account for approximately 0.067% of the sample.

Donors were healthy HIV-negative adults with no recently reported acute infections or vaccinations. Every donor was a Caucasian adult residing in Nashville, Tennessee, USA. Magnetic negative selection was used to enrich CD4+ T cells, after which naive cells were positively selected on CD45RA and the negative fraction became the memory subset. After blood collection by leukapheresis, PBMCs were isolated using Ficoll-Histopaque density gradient centrifugation and then cryopreserved in the vapor phase of liquid nitrogen. Purity and quantity of every magnetically sorted T cell population were checked by analytical flow cytometry. Genomic DNA was isolated from each sorted fraction and quantified by UV absorbance on a Nanodrop 2000c. Reading from cysteine to phenylalanine, the CDR3 counts 13 amino acids. Just CDR3 DNA is preserved here, 39 bases in frame from base 1. The germline V gene specifies SGDLS as CDR1 and YYNGEE as CDR2. V and J are truncated by 7 bases and 6 bases respectively, leaving an intervening sequence of 13 bases.

Sequencing used naive CD4+ T cells sorted from blood. Explained via the paper, the cell subset or site label denotes: CD45RA+ positively selected. The chain uses TRBV9 and TRBJ2-2; the D gene cannot be named for sure. The sequence was obtained from a young woman in good health. The DNA sequence is TGTGCCAGCGGCCAATACGGTGCCGGGGAGCTGTTTTTT. The encoded protein is CASGQYGAGELFF.